These 22 T cell receptor beta chains were sequenced from one sample in a study of shared clonotypes between healthy human individuals. Repertoires were generated with immunoSEQ multiplex PCR, while TCRdb's copy carries only in-frame clones and drops some. Of some 2.4 million clones listed, approximately 93% were seen once; the top ten hold about 0.38%. Sequenced: naive CD4+ T cells from PBMCs. This sample's subset: CD45RA+ positively selected. The receptor source for this set is a man between 18 and 35 years old in good health. Some clones in this sample may be carry-over from other donors' samples.

The chain uses TRBV11-2 and TRBJ2-3; TRBD2 matches at 11 bases. Germline CDR1 and CDR2: SGHAT and FQNNGV. This CDR3 is built from 16 residues. The junction had 2 bases not matched to a gene; V was cut back by 1 base and J by 2 bases. The CDR3 spells CASSLGSGRATDTQYF. CDR3 bases: TGTGCCAGCAGCTTAGGTAGCGGGAGGGCCACAGATACGCAGTATTTT.

This chain connects TRBV7-2 to TRBJ1-1; D is ambiguous. CDR1 and CDR2 (germline): SGHTA, FQGNSA. V shed 5 bases and J shed 8 bases, with 12 bases lying between them. The CDR3 covers 12 residues. CDR3 in DNA: TGTGCCAGCAGCCCTCTAAGAGGAGAAGCTTTCTTT. Encoded protein: CASSPLRGEAFF. Using reference TRBV7-2 and TRBJ1-1 for the parts outside the CDR3, the full variable domain is GAGVSQSPSNKVTEKGKDVELRCDPISGHTALYWYRQSLGQGLEFLIYFQGNSAPDKSGLPSDRFSAERTGGSVSTLTIQRTQQEDSAVYLCASSPLRGEAFFGQGTRLTVV.

In its sample, this clone was seen a few times. The chain carries TRBV25-1 and TRBJ2-7, with D maybe TRBD1 (8 bases). This CDR3 has 16 amino acids. Germline V gene lookup returns CDR1 MGHDK and CDR2 SYGVNS. Trimming took 6 bases from V and 3 from J, leaving 21 bases between them. CDR3 sequence reads: CASSLPEQGGIYEQYF. The CDR3 nucleotides are TGTGCCAGCAGCCTCCCCGAACAGGGGGGGATCTACGAGCAGTACTTC.

The V gene is TRBV5-1, the J gene TRBJ2-5; 7 nucleotides align to TRBD2. Looked up from germline, CDR1 is SGHRS and CDR2 is YFSETQ. This CDR3 contains 15 residues. Losses at the gene ends were 2 bases for V and 1 base for J; bases not matched to a gene: 5. CDR3 sequence reads: CASSLSGNFQETQYF. In DNA form, the CDR3 reads TGCGCCAGCAGCTTAAGCGGGAACTTCCAAGAGACCCAGTACTTC.

The V call is TRBV7-3, the J call TRBJ1-2; possibly TRBD1 for D (5 bases). The ends were cut back, 5 bases at V and 5 bases at J, with 21 bases in the middle. CDR1 and CDR2 (germline): SGHTA, FQGTGA. There are 16 residues in the CDR3. For the CDR3, the DNA is TGTGCCAGCAGCCAGACGGACATCAGAGGCGGGTATGGCTACACCTTC. This codes for CASSQTDIRGGYGYTF.

This clone has just one count. V usage is TRBV4-1 and J usage is TRBJ2-7; 9 bases are shared with TRBD1. J lost 4 bases, V lost 4 bases, and 8 bases had no gene match. This CDR3 is built from 15 residues. CDR1 and CDR2 (germline): MGHRA, YSYEKL. CDR3: CASSLQDRGGYEQYF. CDR3 DNA: TGCGCCAGCAGCCTCCAAGACAGGGGGGGGTACGAGCAGTACTTC.

The gene calls are TRBV29-1 and TRBJ1-2, with 8 nucleotides matching TRBD1. CDR3 length: 14 residues. Unmatched junction bases numbered 11, after V lost 7 bases and J lost 4 bases. The V gene's germline CDR1 is SQVTM and CDR2 ANQGSEA. The CDR3 loop is CSAHIQGAGYGYTF. CDR3 DNA sequence: TGCAGCGCTCACATCCAGGGGGCAGGCTATGGCTACACCTTC.

The J gene is TRBJ1-1, the V gene TRBV5-5; possible D gene TRBD1, 6 bases. The CDR3 is 15 residues long. Trimming pared 5 bases from V and 0 bases from J, leaving 14 bases between. Looked up from germline, CDR1 is SGHKS and CDR2 is YYEKEE (reference sequence). CDR3 DNA: TGTGCCAGCAGTTACCTAGACAGGATGAACACTGAAGCTTTCTTT. Its translation: CASSYLDRMNTEAFF. Complete variable domain (other parts from reference TRBV5-5 and TRBJ1-1): DAGVTQSPTHLIKTRGQQVTLRCSPISGHKSVSWYQQVLGQGPQFIFQYYEKEERGRGNFPDRFSARQFPNYSSELNVNALLLGDSALYLCASSYLDRMNTEAFFGQGTRLTVV.

The DNA of the CDR3 is TGCAGCGTTGAACGGGGGACAGGGGATTCCTACAATGAGCAGTTCTTC. This codes for CSVERGTGDSYNEQFF. This chain uses TRBV29-1 with TRBJ2-1, with 10 bases lining up with TRBD1. The length of the CDR3 is 16 residues. V shed 2 bases and J 1 base; nucleotides not matched to a gene: 5. Germline V gene lookup returns CDR1 SQVTM and CDR2 ANQGSEA.

CDR3 in DNA: TGTGCCAGCAGAATAGCGGGGGATCAGTACTTC. Its protein product is CASRIAGDQYF. The chain couples TRBV2 to TRBJ2-7; 9 bases are a match to TRBD2. CDR3 length: 11 amino acids. The V gene end was trimmed by 6 bases and the J gene end by 10 bases; junction bases not matched to a gene: 4. Germline CDR1 is SNHLY and CDR2 is FYNNEI. The full variable domain, with the rest looked up from reference TRBV2 and TRBJ2-7, is EPEVTQTPSHQVTQMGQEVILRCVPISNHLYFYWYRQILGQKVEFLVSFYNNEISEKSEIFDDQFSVERPDGSNFTLKIRSTKLEDSAMYFCASRIAGDQYFGPGTRLTVT.

This chain joins TRBV19 and TRBJ1-1; 7 bases fit TRBD1. In germline, CDR1 is LNHDA, CDR2 SQIVND (reference sequence). The CDR3 length is 12 residues. After removal of 4 bases from V and 8 bases from J, the junction contained 4 bases not matched to a gene. The CDR3 here is CASSRSRGEAFF. DNA for the CDR3: TGTGCCAGTAGTAGGTCCAGGGGGGAAGCTTTCTTT.

This clone was picked up one time. The chain has TRBV14 and TRBJ1-1; D unresolved. The germline gives CDR1 SGHDN, CDR2 FVKESK. V was pared by 4 bases and J by 6 bases, with 12 bases between. The length of the CDR3 is 13 residues. The CDR3 region is CASSRTTSAEAFF. CDR3 coding DNA: TGTGCCAGCAGCCGAACGACAAGCGCTGAAGCTTTCTTT.

The CDR3 reads CASSEGARYEQYF. The DNA for the CDR3 is TGTGCCAGCAGCGAGGGAGCCCGCTACGAGCAGTACTTC. The rearrangement uses TRBV5-4 and TRBJ2-7, with a weak D call TRBD2 (5 bases). Trimming removed 4 bases from V and 3 bases from J, with 11 bases in between. This CDR3 region has 13 residues. The germline gives CDR1 SGHNT, CDR2 YYREEE (reference sequence).

In its sample, this clone was seen a few times. The genes are TRBV4-1 and TRBJ1-2, with D unresolved. The V and J ends lost 0 bases and 0 bases respectively, with 5 bases between them. Germline CDR1 is MGHRA and CDR2 is YSYEKL. The CDR3 has 14 residues. Here the CDR3 reads CASSQDVSNYGYTF. The CDR3 nucleotides are TGCGCCAGCAGCCAAGATGTATCTAACTATGGCTACACCTTC.

The V call is TRBV6-1, the J call TRBJ2-1, with 10 positions matching TRBD2. Germline loops: CDR1 MNHNS, CDR2 SASEGT. Unmatched junction bases numbered 11, after V lost 4 bases and J lost 5 bases. CDR3 length: 17 amino acids. The CDR3 coding sequence is TGTGCCAGCAGTGCGGGGGGAAAGCGGGAGGGCAACAATGAGCAGTTCTTC. Translating gives CASSAGGKREGNNEQFF.

This chain uses TRBV19 with TRBJ2-7; 9 bases match TRBD1. The CDR3 length is 15 residues. V gave up 6 bases and J gave up 3 bases; unmatched junction bases: 9. CDR1 is LNHDA, CDR2 SQIVND, per germline (reference sequence). DNA of the CDR3: TGTGCCAGTAGCTCTCCGGGACAGGGATACTACGAGCAGTACTTC. Translation: CASSSPGQGYYEQYF.

The chain has TRBV28 and TRBJ2-3; D is unresolved. Germline CDR1 and CDR2: MDHEN and SYDVKM. Trimming shortened V by 4 bases and J by 3 bases, and 14 bases separated the two germline ends. This CDR3 region has 15 residues. The CDR3 DNA is TGTGCCAGCAGTTCGTCAGCGAGTGGTACAGATACGCAGTATTTT. Its protein product is CASSSSASGTDTQYF.

This clone was seen a single time. The chain is built from TRBV7-9 and TRBJ2-7; D gene unclear. Per the germline V gene, CDR1 is SEHNR and CDR2 is FQNEAQ (reference sequence). The V gene lost 4 bases and the J gene lost 2 bases, with 12 bases spanning the gap. The CDR3 spans 14 residues. The CDR3 DNA reads TGTGCCAGCAGCTACGCCGTCACCCCCTACGAGCAGTACTTC. It yields the protein CASSYAVTPYEQYF.

The sample holds one count of this clone. CDR3 protein: CASSLGGSYGYTF. The CDR3 DNA sequence: TGTGCCAGCAGTTTGGGGGGAAGCTATGGCTACACCTTC. The chain recombines TRBV27 with TRBJ1-2, with D perhaps TRBD1 (5 bases). Germline-derived CDR1 and CDR2 are MNHEY and SMNVEV (reference sequence). This CDR3 is 13 amino acids long. Trimming removed 3 bases at V and 4 bases at J, with 9 bases between.

This chain links TRBV11-2 with TRBJ2-7; a weak D match, TRBD1 (6 bases). V was clipped by 5 bases and J by 7 bases, with 24 bases between them. Germline V gene lookup returns CDR1 SGHAT and CDR2 FQNNGV. This CDR3 has 16 amino acids. The CDR3 spells CASSTARTVSQSEQYF. The CDR3 DNA reads as TGTGCCAGCAGCACGGCCAGGACAGTTTCCCAAAGTGAGCAGTACTTC.

The rearrangement links TRBV7-9 to TRBJ1-1; no clear D gene. Trimming left V 1 base short and J 3 bases short, with 9 bases between. Germline V gene data show CDR1 as SEHNR and CDR2 as FQNEAQ (reference sequence). The CDR3 is 14 residues long. The CDR3 here is CASSLEAGYTEAFF. CDR3 nucleotide sequence: TGTGCCAGCAGCTTAGAGGCAGGTTACACTGAAGCTTTCTTT.

The chain joins TRBV6-5 to TRBJ1-5; D is uncertain. CDR3 length: 13 amino acids. Deletions cut 5 bases from V and 2 bases from J, with 7 bases between. Germline CDR1 is MNHEY and CDR2 is SVGAGI. The CDR3 DNA sequence: TGTGCCAGCAGTCGGGAAGGCAATCAGCCCCAGCATTTT. Its protein is CASSREGNQPQHF.